The rows below give T cell receptor beta chains drawn from one sample of a study of CD8 T cells in Susac syndrome. TCRdb fed the immunoSEQ multiplex PCR reads into MiXCR, producing one record per CDR3 protein. The sample carries 330,000 or so distinct CDR3 sequences, around 85% recorded once. Input material: CD8+ T cells from PBMCs. Receptor source: a human donor with multiple sclerosis. The CDR3 runs from the conserved cysteine through the conserved F or W. Fields, in order: V gene, J gene, CDR3 protein.

v_gene: TRBV6-2/TRBV6-3; j_gene: TRBJ2-1; CDR3aa: CASSYGGGGYNEQFF
v_gene: TRBV7-8; j_gene: TRBJ2-6; CDR3aa: CASSLGIAGALRANVLTF
v_gene: TRBV25-1; j_gene: TRBJ2-7; CDR3aa: CASSGLSSIAGGIFYEQYF
v_gene: TRBV15; j_gene: TRBJ2-3; CDR3aa: CATQGRAGRVDTQYF
v_gene: TRBV4-1; j_gene: TRBJ2-1; CDR3aa: CASRPSTSGEQFF
v_gene: TRBV9; j_gene: TRBJ2-2; CDR3aa: CASSGRQGLNTGELFF
v_gene: TRBV6-2/TRBV6-3; j_gene: TRBJ1-1; CDR3aa: CASSYLLDTEAFF
v_gene: TRBV6-1; j_gene: TRBJ2-7; CDR3aa: CASSEPRGLPYEQYF
v_gene: TRBV21-1; j_gene: TRBJ1-5; CDR3aa: CASTPRGRGNQPQHF
v_gene: TRBV27; j_gene: TRBJ2-7; CDR3aa: CASSFSLDRAYEQYF
v_gene: TRBV7-2; j_gene: TRBJ1-5; CDR3aa: CASSLSPGAPYQPQHF
v_gene: TRBV7-7; j_gene: TRBJ2-1; CDR3aa: CASSLVIVLLGLSYNEQFF
v_gene: TRBV4-3; j_gene: TRBJ2-7; CDR3aa: CASSSSGRSYEQYF
v_gene: TRBV5-1; j_gene: TRBJ2-1; CDR3aa: CASSSTPGQGSYNEQFF
v_gene: TRBV6-4; j_gene: TRBJ2-2; CDR3aa: CASSDSGIDTGELFF
v_gene: TRBV11-2; j_gene: TRBJ2-1; CDR3aa: CASSSGLAGGKEQFF
v_gene: TRBV25-1; j_gene: TRBJ2-7; CDR3aa: CASSGGRPSYEQYF
v_gene: TRBV7-3; j_gene: TRBJ2-3; CDR3aa: CASSTGQGWDTDTQYF
v_gene: TRBV21-1; j_gene: TRBJ1-1; CDR3aa: CASNKGVGGGGQTEAFF
v_gene: TRBV4-2; j_gene: TRBJ2-5; CDR3aa: CASSQGEAGRVYF
v_gene: TRBV27; j_gene: TRBJ2-7; CDR3aa: CASSRGTSGSSYEQYF
v_gene: TRBV27; j_gene: TRBJ2-1; CDR3aa: CASSTTGKEQFF
v_gene: TRBV27; j_gene: TRBJ2-1; CDR3aa: CASSFGVSNYNEQFF
v_gene: TRBV7-9; j_gene: TRBJ2-7; CDR3aa: CASSLPGQGYNEQYF
v_gene: TRBV2; j_gene: TRBJ1-5; CDR3aa: CASSTEAQGNQPQHF
v_gene: TRBV20-1; j_gene: TRBJ2-7; CDR3aa: CSAEGTETYEQYF
v_gene: TRBV7-6; j_gene: TRBJ1-1; CDR3aa: CASSLGQGGGTEAFF
v_gene: TRBV30; j_gene: TRBJ1-5; CDR3aa: CAWGTPWVNQPQHF
v_gene: TRBV19; j_gene: TRBJ2-1; CDR3aa: CASSLGGQGLHNEQFF
v_gene: TRBV12-3/TRBV12-4; j_gene: TRBJ2-5; CDR3aa: CASSLALPGLKKETQYF
v_gene: TRBV6-2/TRBV6-3; j_gene: TRBJ1-2; CDR3aa: CASSYLLGQGGGYTF
v_gene: TRBV20-1; j_gene: TRBJ2-2; CDR3aa: CSARDSGGERAGELFF
v_gene: TRBV5-1; j_gene: TRBJ2-1; CDR3aa: CASSLDETLYPIYNEQFF
v_gene: TRBV11-2; j_gene: TRBJ2-5; CDR3aa: CASSLYRRREETQYF
v_gene: TRBV6-1; j_gene: TRBJ2-7; CDR3aa: CASNYRAPSSYEQYF
v_gene: TRBV28; j_gene: TRBJ2-1; CDR3aa: CASSLLSALYNEQFF
v_gene: TRBV5-1; j_gene: TRBJ2-1; CDR3aa: CASSSESMAGESNEQFF
v_gene: TRBV4-3; j_gene: TRBJ2-1; CDR3aa: CASSPLLGTSGNEQFF
v_gene: TRBV7-8; j_gene: TRBJ2-7; CDR3aa: CASSDSQSYEQYF
v_gene: TRBV24-1; j_gene: TRBJ2-7; CDR3aa: CATSDGQYEQYF
v_gene: TRBV27; j_gene: TRBJ2-3; CDR3aa: CASSPQLTDTQYF
v_gene: TRBV18; j_gene: TRBJ2-2; CDR3aa: CASSPSTGASTGELFF
v_gene: TRBV4-1; j_gene: TRBJ1-3; CDR3aa: CASSLRTASGNTIYF
v_gene: TRBV11-3; j_gene: TRBJ2-1; CDR3aa: CVSRDKLNEQFF
v_gene: TRBV28; j_gene: TRBJ2-3; CDR3aa: CASSLGTSGIADTQYF
v_gene: TRBV5-1; j_gene: TRBJ2-7; CDR3aa: CASSLRTGNPYEQYF
v_gene: TRBV20-1; j_gene: TRBJ2-1; CDR3aa: CSARDLAGSYNEQFF
v_gene: TRBV11-2; j_gene: TRBJ1-1; CDR3aa: CASSITANTEAFF
v_gene: TRBV7-9; j_gene: TRBJ2-3; CDR3aa: CASRGWERITDTQYF
v_gene: TRBV4-3; j_gene: TRBJ2-5; CDR3aa: CASSQDGQPFGETQYF
v_gene: TRBV12-3/TRBV12-4; j_gene: TRBJ1-2; CDR3aa: CASSPWDHRDYGYTF
v_gene: TRBV9; j_gene: TRBJ1-2; CDR3aa: CASSVDPKGVSYGYTF
v_gene: TRBV11-2; j_gene: TRBJ2-7; CDR3aa: CASSLSTGGQETYEQYF